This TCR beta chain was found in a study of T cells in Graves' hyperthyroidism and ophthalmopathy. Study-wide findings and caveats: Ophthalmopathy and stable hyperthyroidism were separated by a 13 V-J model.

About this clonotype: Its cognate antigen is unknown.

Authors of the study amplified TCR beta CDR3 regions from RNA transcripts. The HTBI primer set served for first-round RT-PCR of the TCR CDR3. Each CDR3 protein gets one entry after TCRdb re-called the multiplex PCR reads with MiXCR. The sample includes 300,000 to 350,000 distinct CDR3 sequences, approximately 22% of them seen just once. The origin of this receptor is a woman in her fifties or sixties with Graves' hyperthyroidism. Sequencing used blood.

CDR3 amino acids: CASSKTSGGASEQFF. CDR3 nucleotide sequence: TGTGCCAGCAGCAAGACTAGCGGGGGGGCAAGTGAGCAGTTCTTC. The V and J genes are TRBV5-6 and TRBJ2-1; TRBD2 matches at 14 bases. Per germline, CDR1 SGHDT and CDR2 YYEEEE. After removal of 4 bases from V and 9 bases from J, the junction contained 6 bases not matched to a gene. The CDR3 loop spans 15 amino acids.